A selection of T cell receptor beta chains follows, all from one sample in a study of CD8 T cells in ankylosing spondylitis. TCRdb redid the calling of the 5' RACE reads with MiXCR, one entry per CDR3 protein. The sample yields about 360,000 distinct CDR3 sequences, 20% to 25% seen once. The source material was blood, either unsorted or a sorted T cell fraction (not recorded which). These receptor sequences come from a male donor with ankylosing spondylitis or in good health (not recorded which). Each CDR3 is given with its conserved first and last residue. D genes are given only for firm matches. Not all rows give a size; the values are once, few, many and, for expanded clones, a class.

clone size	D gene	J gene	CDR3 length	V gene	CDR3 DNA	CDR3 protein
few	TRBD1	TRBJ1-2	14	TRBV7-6	TGTGCCAGCAGCGACGGACAGGGGGCTTATGGCTACACCTTC	CASSDGQGAYGYTF
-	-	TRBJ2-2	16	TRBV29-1	TGCAGCGTTGAAGACAGGGTTCGATCGAACACCGGGGAGCTGTTTTTT	CSVEDRVRSNTGELFF
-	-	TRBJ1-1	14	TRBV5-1	TGCGCCAGCAGCTTGGGGGACATCGCCCCCGAAGCTTTCTTT	CASSLGDIAPEAFF
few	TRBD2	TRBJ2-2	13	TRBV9	TGTGCCAGCAGCGTGGGAGGGTCCTCGGAGCTGTTTTTT	CASSVGGSSELFF
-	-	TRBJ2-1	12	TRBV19	TGTGCCAGTAGTATCTTCGCCAGTGAGCAGTTCTTC	CASSIFASEQFF
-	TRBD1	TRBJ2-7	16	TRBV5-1	TGCGCCAGCAGCTTCCGACAGGGGGAAAAGAAGTACGAGCAGTACTTC	CASSFRQGEKKYEQYF
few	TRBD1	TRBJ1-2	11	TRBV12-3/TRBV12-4	TGTGCCAGCAGGGCAGGGGGCGTCTACACCTTC	CASRAGGVYTF
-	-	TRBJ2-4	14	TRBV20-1	TGCAGTGCTAGAACAGCGGAGGCCAAAAACATTCAGTACTTC	CSARTAEAKNIQYF
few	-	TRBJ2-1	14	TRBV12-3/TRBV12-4	TGTGCCAGCAGTCCTTTTTGGGGGGACAATGAGCAGTTCTTC	CASSPFWGDNEQFF
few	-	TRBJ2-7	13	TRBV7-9	TGTGCCAGCACCCTCGGCCGTGGTTACGAGCAGTACTTC	CASTLGRGYEQYF
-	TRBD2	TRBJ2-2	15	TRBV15	TGTGCCACCAGCAGAGGCGGGGGAGGGGTCGGGGAGCTGTTTTTT	CATSRGGGGVGELFF
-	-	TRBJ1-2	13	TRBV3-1	TGTGCCAGCAGCCAAGATGCTGGATATGGCTACACCTTC	CASSQDAGYGYTF
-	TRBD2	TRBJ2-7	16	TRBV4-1	TGCGCCAGCAGCCATGACCTCGGGGCAGGGAGGGGCGAGCAGTACTTC	CASSHDLGAGRGEQYF
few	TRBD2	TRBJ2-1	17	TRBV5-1	TGCGCCAGCAGCTTGGCCCTAGCGGGGGGTCCGGGCAATGAGCAGTTCTTC	CASSLALAGGPGNEQFF
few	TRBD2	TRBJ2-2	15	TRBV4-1	TGCGCCAGCAGCCAAAGGACTAGCGGGGCCGGGGAGCTGTTTTTT	CASSQRTSGAGELFF
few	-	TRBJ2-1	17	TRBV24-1	TGTGCCACCAGTGATTTGCGCCCAGGGGGGAACGGGGATGAGCAGTTCTTC	CATSDLRPGGNGDEQFF
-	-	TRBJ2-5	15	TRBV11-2	TGTGCCAGCAGCTTAGAGAGGGCAGACCAAGAGACCCAGTACTTC	CASSLERADQETQYF
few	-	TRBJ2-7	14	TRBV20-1	TGCAGTGCTGATGGACAGACGAGTTTCTACGAGCAGTACTTC	CSADGQTSFYEQYF
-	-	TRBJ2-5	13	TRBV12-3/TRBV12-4	TGTGCCAGCGGACCGGCACCGCAAGAGACCCAGTACTTC	CASGPAPQETQYF
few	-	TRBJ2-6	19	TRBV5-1	TGCGCCAGCAGCTTGGCCCCGGAATTTACCATCTCTGGGGCCAACGTCCTGACTTTC	CASSLAPEFTISGANVLTF
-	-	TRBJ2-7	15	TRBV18	TGTGCCAGCTCTCTCGCCGGGACACTCTCCTACGAGCAGTACTTC	CASSLAGTLSYEQYF
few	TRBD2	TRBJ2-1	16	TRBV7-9	TGTGCCAGCAGCTTCTCTAGCGGGGGCGCCTACAATGAGCAGTTCTTC	CASSFSSGGAYNEQFF
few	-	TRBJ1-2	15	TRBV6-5	TGTGCCAGCAGTTACTCCACGGACCTTAACTATGGCTACACCTTC	CASSYSTDLNYGYTF
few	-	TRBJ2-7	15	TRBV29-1	TGCAGCGTTGAAGGAGGGGACCGTTCCTCCTACGAGCAGTACTTC	CSVEGGDRSSYEQYF
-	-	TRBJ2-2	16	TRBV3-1	TGTGCCAGCAGCCAAGCGGTGGGATCGAACACCGGGGAGCTGTTTTTT	CASSQAVGSNTGELFF
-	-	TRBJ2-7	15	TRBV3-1	TGTGCCAGCAGCCACGATCCTATTACCGAGGGCGAGCAGTACTTC	CASSHDPITEGEQYF
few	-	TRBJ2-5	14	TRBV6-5	TGTGCCAGCAGTTACCGGGACTTCCAAGAGACCCAGTACTTC	CASSYRDFQETQYF
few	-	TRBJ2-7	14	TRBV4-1	TGCGCCAGCAGCCAATACAGTTACTCCTACGAGCAGTACTTC	CASSQYSYSYEQYF
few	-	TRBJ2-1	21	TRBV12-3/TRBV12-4	TGTGCCAGCAGTTTAGGCGTTGACGTGGAACCTGAGAATACAGTATACAATGAGCAGTTCTTC	CASSLGVDVEPENTVYNEQFF
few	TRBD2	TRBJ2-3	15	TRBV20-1	TGCAGTGCTAGAGATCTAGCGGGGGTGACAGATACGCAGTATTTT	CSARDLAGVTDTQYF
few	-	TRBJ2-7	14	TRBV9	TGTGCCAGCAGCGTAGGGCAGGGTCCCCACGAGCAGTACTTC	CASSVGQGPHEQYF
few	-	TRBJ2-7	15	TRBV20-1	TGCAGTGCTAGACCGACTAGGGATCTTATTTACGAGCAGTACTTC	CSARPTRDLIYEQYF
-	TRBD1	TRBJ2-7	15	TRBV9	TGTGCCAGCAGCGTGGGACAGGGGAAAGGGTACGAGCAGTACTTC	CASSVGQGKGYEQYF
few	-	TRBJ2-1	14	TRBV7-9	TGTGCCAGCAGCGTAGCCAGGGACCCCAATGAGCAGTTCTTC	CASSVARDPNEQFF
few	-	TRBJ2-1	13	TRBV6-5	TGTGCCAGCAGTACTCGTACTAGGAATGAGCAGTTCTTC	CASSTRTRNEQFF
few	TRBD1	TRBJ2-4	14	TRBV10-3	TGTGCCATCAGTGACGGGACAGGGGGGGACATTCAGTACTTC	CAISDGTGGDIQYF
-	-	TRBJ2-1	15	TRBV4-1	TGCGCCAGCAGCCAAGGTCCTAGCTCCTACAATGAGCAGTTCTTC	CASSQGPSSYNEQFF
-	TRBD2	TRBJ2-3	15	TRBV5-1	TGCGCCAGCAGCCTAGCGGGGCGGGTCACAGATACGCAGTATTTT	CASSLAGRVTDTQYF
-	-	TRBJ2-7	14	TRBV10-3	TGTGCCATCAGTGAGGAGAGGGGAGGCTACGAGCAGTACTTC	CAISEERGGYEQYF
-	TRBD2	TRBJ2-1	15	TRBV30	TGTGCCTGGAGTGTCGGTGCGGGGGTTTACAATGAGCAGTTCTTC	CAWSVGAGVYNEQFF
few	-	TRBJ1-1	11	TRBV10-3	TGTGCCATCAGAGACGGTGGTGGGGCTTTCTTT	CAIRDGGGAFF
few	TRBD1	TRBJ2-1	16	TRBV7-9	TGTGCCAGCAGCTTCCAGGGGGCCGAGTCCTACAATGAGCAGTTCTTC	CASSFQGAESYNEQFF
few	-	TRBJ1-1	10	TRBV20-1	TGCAGTGCTTTCAACACTGAAGCTTTCTTT	CSAFNTEAFF
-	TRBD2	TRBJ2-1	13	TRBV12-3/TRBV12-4	TGTGCCAGCAGTTTAACGGGGGGGAGTGAGCAGTTCTTC	CASSLTGGSEQFF
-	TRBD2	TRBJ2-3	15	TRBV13	TGTGCCAGCAGCTTATTCAGCGGGGGGGCCGGTACGCAGTATTTT	CASSLFSGGAGTQYF
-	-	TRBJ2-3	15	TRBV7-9	TGTGCCAGCAGCTCTACAGAGGGAAGTTGGGATACGCAGTATTTT	CASSSTEGSWDTQYF
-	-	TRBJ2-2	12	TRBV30	TGTGCCTGGAGTAGGGGCACCGGGGAGCTGTTTTTT	CAWSRGTGELFF
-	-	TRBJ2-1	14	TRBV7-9	TGTGCCAGCAGCTTAGCTGTGGGCTACAATGAGCAGTTCTTC	CASSLAVGYNEQFF
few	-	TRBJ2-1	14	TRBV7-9	TGTGCCAGCAGCTTAATGGGGCCAAACAATGAGCAGTTCTTC	CASSLMGPNNEQFF
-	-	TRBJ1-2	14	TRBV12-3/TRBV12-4	TGTGCCAGCAGTCTGAGCAGGGGAGGCTATGGCTACACCTTC	CASSLSRGGYGYTF
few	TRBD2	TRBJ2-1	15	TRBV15	TGTGCCACCAGCAGCGGACTAGCGGCCTACAATGAGCAGTTCTTC	CATSSGLAAYNEQFF
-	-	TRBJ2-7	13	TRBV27	TGTGCCAGCAGGCCTCCGGGACTCTTGGAGCAGTACTTC	CASRPPGLLEQYF